This is a list of T cell receptor beta chains from one sample in a study of T cells in localized non-small cell lung cancer. Generated by immunoSEQ multiplex PCR, the TCRdb table keeps only in-frame clones and is missing some. The sample records some 82,000 clones, 80% being singletons. Sequenced here: PBMCs, sampled before any cancer treatment. All receptors come from a man aged 40-75 years with stage II squamous cell lung carcinoma. The conserved cysteine and the conserved F or W are not part of the CDR3 here. The listing skips clone size in some rows; elsewhere it reads once, few, many or a size class.

J,size,V,CDR3
TRBJ1-1,few,TRBV2,ASNRAMNTEAF
TRBJ2-7,NA,TRBV9,ASSVEHRGAYEQY
TRBJ2-2,NA,TRBV5-6,ASSLVGSTGELF
TRBJ2-5,NA,TRBV5-4,ASSLPGREETQY
TRBJ2-7,NA,TRBV6-1,ASSFGQGPTYEQY
TRBJ1-2,NA,TRBV19,ASNPGTHYGYT
TRBJ2-7,NA,TRBV5-1,ASSPGPGAYEQY
TRBJ2-2,few,TRBV6-5,ASSYRETGELF
TRBJ2-7,NA,TRBV10-3,ATESSERAQY
TRBJ1-5,NA,TRBV7-2,ASSLWGGGESQPQH
TRBJ1-2,once,TRBV7-2,ASSLDQGQGGYT
TRBJ1-2,NA,TRBV5-1,ASSLDRVKNGHT
TRBJ1-3,NA,TRBV11-2,ASSINQNTIY
TRBJ1-6,NA,TRBV15,ATSTTLLRDNSPLH
TRBJ1-6,once,TRBV6-5,ASSALPNSPLH
TRBJ1-5,NA,TRBV7-9,ASSPPGLNNQPQH
TRBJ2-7,NA,TRBV7-8,ASSVGTLYEQY
TRBJ1-1,once,TRBV9,ASSVGTGMNTEAF
TRBJ1-3,NA,TRBV7-6,ASSLDAASSGNTIY
TRBJ2-5,NA,TRBV5-1,ASSFTGRQEETQY
TRBJ2-2,NA,TRBV27,ATTPGTGLILNTGELF
TRBJ2-3,NA,TRBV19,ASSYRPYTDTQY
TRBJ2-3,NA,TRBV4-3,ASSPRPDTDTQY
TRBJ2-7,NA,TRBV11-2,ASSGGGRGRGEQY
TRBJ2-7,many,TRBV7-9,ASSNSRRGSYEQY
TRBJ2-5,NA,TRBV7-9,ASSLGVQAGETQY
TRBJ2-5,once,TRBV5-3,ARSSIPTRAGETQY
TRBJ1-6,once,TRBV7-9,ASSMQGTLNSPLH
TRBJ2-6,NA,TRBV9,ASSVRQGSGANVLT
TRBJ1-2,NA,TRBV28,ASREGGSADYGYT
TRBJ1-1,few,TRBV25-1,ASTLGPMNTEAF
TRBJ1-6,few,TRBV5-1,ASSSGMGGSPLH
TRBJ1-2,NA,TRBV14,ASSQGAAANYGYT
TRBJ2-3,NA,TRBV7-8,ASSGRLAGVADTQY
TRBJ1-2,NA,TRBV30,AWSRTGIYGYT
TRBJ1-4,NA,TRBV25-1,ASSEPRTGINEKLF
TRBJ1-1,few,TRBV27,ASRHMNTEAF
TRBJ1-5,NA,TRBV5-3,ARSPTGAARGSNQPQH
TRBJ2-1,many,TRBV5-4,ASSLAAAGGPGNEQF
TRBJ1-6,NA,TRBV9,ASSVGTAWAPLH
TRBJ2-7,once,TRBV11-2,ASNGPDRGRFEQY
TRBJ2-7,few,TRBV2,ASSERQGTFEQY
TRBJ2-2,NA,TRBV6-1,ASSDVRLAGSNGELF
TRBJ2-3,NA,TRBV15,ATKNGRASTDTQY
TRBJ1-2,NA,TRBV27,ASSFWDSYYGYT
TRBJ1-6,NA,TRBV2,ASSRWAALH
TRBJ1-3,NA,TRBV7-2,ASSSTGDRRD
TRBJ2-7,NA,TRBV5-1,ASSGLDSYEQY
TRBJ1-6,NA,TRBV7-8,ASSLETGQVYNSPLH
TRBJ2-7,NA,TRBV4-3,ASSQDLTGGYEQY
TRBJ1-1,NA,TRBV19,ASSTRGITEAF
TRBJ1-4,NA,TRBV4-2,ASSQDLGTALGKLF
TRBJ1-6,NA,TRBV18,ASSPQGYNSPLH
TRBJ2-3,NA,TRBV7-2,ASSWTGVSTDTQY